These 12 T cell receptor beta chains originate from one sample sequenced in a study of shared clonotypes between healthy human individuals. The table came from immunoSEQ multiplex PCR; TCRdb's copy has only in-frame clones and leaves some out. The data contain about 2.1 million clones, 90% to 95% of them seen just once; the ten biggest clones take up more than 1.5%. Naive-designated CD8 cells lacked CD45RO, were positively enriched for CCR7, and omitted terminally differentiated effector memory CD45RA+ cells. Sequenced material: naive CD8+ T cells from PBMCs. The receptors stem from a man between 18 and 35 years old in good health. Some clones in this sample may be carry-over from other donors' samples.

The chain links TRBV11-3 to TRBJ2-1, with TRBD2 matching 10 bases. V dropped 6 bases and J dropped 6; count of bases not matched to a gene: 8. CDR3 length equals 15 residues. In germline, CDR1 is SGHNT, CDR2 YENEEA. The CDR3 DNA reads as TGTGCCAGCAGTATAAGGACTAGCGGACCCAATGAGCAGTTCTTC. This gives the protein CASSIRTSGPNEQFF.

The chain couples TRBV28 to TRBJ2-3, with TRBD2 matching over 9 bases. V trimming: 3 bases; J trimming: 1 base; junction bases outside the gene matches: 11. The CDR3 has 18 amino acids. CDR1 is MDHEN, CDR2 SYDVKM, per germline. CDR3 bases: TGTGCCAGCAGTTTGTGGCGGGAGGGTGGTTTCGGCACAGATACGCAGTATTTT. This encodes CASSLWREGGFGTDTQYF.

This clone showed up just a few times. In DNA form, the CDR3 reads TGTGCCAGCAGTGTGACAGGGAGAAGGTACACTGAAGCTTTCTTT. Translated, it gives CASSVTGRRYTEAFF. This chain joins TRBV28 and TRBJ1-1, with TRBD1 identical over 7 bases. Per germline, CDR1 MDHEN and CDR2 SYDVKM. V was pared by 5 bases and J by 3 bases, with 9 bases of the junction left unmatched. The length of the CDR3 is 15 residues.

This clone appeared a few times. The CDR3 region is CASSGYLAVDEQFF. CDR3 DNA sequence: TGCGCCAGCAGTGGTTACCTAGCGGTGGATGAGCAGTTCTTC. The rearrangement joins TRBV10-1 to TRBJ2-1; 7 bases line up with TRBD2. The CDR3 covers 14 residues. Trimming cost V 4 bases and J 8 bases; bases outside gene matches: 8. Germline lookup yields CDR1 WNHNN and CDR2 SYGVQD (reference sequence).

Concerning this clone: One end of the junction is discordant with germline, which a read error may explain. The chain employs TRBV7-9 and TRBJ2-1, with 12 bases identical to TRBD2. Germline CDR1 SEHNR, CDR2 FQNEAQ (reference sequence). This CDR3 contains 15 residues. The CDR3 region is CASSLAGGPEGEQFF. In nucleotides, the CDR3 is TGTGCCAGCAGCCTAGCGGGAGGGCCTGAGGGTGAGCAGTTCTTC.

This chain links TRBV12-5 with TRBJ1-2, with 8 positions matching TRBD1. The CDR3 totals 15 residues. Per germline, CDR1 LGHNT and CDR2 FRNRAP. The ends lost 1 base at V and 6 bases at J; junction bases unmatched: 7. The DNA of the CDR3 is TGTGCTAGTGGTTTGGGACAGGGGACCAAGAATGGCTACACCTTC. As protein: CASGLGQGTKNGYTF.

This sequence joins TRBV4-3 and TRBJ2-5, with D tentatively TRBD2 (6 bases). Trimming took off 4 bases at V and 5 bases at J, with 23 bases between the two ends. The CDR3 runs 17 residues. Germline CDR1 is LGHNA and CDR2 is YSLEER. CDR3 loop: CASSPQLTKKRAETQYF. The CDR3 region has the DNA TGCGCCAGCAGCCCTCAACTCACAAAAAAGCGGGCTGAGACCCAGTACTTC.

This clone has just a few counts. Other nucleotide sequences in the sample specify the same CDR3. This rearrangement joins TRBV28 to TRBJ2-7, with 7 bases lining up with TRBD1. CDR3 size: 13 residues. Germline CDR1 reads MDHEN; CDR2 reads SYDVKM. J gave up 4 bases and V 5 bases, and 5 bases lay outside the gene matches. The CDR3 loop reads CASSDRDPYEQYF. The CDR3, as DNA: TGTGCCAGCAGTGACAGGGATCCATACGAGCAGTACTTC.

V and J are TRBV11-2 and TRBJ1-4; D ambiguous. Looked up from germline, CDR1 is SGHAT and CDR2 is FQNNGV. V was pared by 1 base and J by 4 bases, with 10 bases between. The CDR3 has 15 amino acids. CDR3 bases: TGTGCCAGCAGCTTAGGTTTACGGGATAATGAAAAACTGTTTTTT. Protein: CASSLGLRDNEKLFF.

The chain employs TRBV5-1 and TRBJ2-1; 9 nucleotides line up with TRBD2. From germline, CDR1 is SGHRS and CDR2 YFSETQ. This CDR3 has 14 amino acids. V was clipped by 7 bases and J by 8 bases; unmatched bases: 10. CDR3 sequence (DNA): TGCGCCAGCTCCGAGGGCGGGAGGGGGGATGAGCAGTTCTTC. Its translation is CASSEGGRGDEQFF. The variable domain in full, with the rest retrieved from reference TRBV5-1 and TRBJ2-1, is KAGVTQTPRYLIKTRGQQVTLSCSPISGHRSVSWYQQTPGQGLQFLFEYFSETQRNKGNFPGRFSGRQFSNSRSEMNVSTLELGDSALYLCASSEGGRGDEQFFGPGTRLTVL.

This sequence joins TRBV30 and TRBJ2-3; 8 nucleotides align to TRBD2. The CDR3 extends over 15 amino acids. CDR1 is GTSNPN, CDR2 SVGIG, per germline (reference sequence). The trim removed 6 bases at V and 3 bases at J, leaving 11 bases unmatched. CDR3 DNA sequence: TGTGCCTGCCACCCGGGGGGGGCGCTTACAGATACGCAGTATTTT. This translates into CACHPGGALTDTQYF.

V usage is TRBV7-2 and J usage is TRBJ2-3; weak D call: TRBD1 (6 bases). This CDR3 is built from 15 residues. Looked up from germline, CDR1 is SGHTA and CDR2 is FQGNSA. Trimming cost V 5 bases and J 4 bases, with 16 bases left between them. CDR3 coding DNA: TGTGCCAGCAGCCTAACCCGAGGGGGATCAGATACGCAGTATTTT. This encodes CASSLTRGGSDTQYF.